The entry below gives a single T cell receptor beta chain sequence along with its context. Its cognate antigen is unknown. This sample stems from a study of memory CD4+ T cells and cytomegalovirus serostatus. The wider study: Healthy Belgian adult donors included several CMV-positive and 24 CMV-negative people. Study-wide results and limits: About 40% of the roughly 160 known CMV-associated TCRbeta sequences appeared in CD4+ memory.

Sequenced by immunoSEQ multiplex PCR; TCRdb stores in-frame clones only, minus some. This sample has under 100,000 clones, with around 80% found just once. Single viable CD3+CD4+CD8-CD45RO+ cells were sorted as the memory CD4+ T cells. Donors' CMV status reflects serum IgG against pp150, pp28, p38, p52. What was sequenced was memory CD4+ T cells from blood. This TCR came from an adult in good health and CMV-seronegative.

CDR3 amino acids: CASSLVGDHGYTF. CDR3 DNA sequence: TGTGCCAGCAGCCTCGTTGGAGACCATGGCTACACCTTC. The chain employs TRBV5-4 and TRBJ1-2; no clear D. CDR1 and CDR2 from the germline V gene are SGHNT and YYREEE (reference sequence). The germline V and J ends were trimmed by 4 bases and 6 bases, with 13 bases remaining between them. The CDR3 contains 13 residues.